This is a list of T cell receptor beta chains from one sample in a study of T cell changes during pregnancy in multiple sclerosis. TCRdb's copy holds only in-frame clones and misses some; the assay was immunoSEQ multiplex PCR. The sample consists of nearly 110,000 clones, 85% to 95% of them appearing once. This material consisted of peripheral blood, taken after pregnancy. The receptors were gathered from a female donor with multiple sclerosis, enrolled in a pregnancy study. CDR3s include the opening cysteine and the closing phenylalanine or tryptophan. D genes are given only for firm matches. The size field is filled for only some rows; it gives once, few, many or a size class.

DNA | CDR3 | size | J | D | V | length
TGTGCCAGCAGCAGGTCTAGCGGACTTTACAATGAGCAGTTCTTC | CASSRSSGLYNEQFF | - | TRBJ2-1 | TRBD2 | TRBV11-2 | 15
TGTGCCAGCAGCCCGCAGGGTGGCACTGAAGCTTTCTTT | CASSPQGGTEAFF | few | TRBJ1-1 | - | TRBV7-6 | 13
TGTGCCAGCAGCTACGGACGGGAGGGGTATGGCTACACCTTC | CASSYGREGYGYTF | - | TRBJ1-2 | - | TRBV5-6 | 14
TGTGCCAGCAGTCGGGACAGGCGGGGGAGCGGGGAGCTGTTTTTT | CASSRDRRGSGELFF | - | TRBJ2-2 | - | TRBV6-6 | 15
TGTGCCAGCTCATTCTCGACAGGGGATACTGAAGCTTTCTTT | CASSFSTGDTEAFF | - | TRBJ1-1 | TRBD1 | TRBV18 | 14
TGTGCCTGGTATAGGCGGGGGAAGACCCAGTACTTC | CAWYRRGKTQYF | - | TRBJ2-5 | TRBD2 | TRBV30 | 12
TGCGCCAGCAGCTTGAACAGGGGAGGCGGCTACACCTTC | CASSLNRGGGYTF | few | TRBJ1-2 | TRBD1 | TRBV5-1 | 13
TGTGCCAGCAACAGGGGCCAAGAGACCCAGTACTTC | CASNRGQETQYF | - | TRBJ2-5 | TRBD1 | TRBV9 | 12
TGTGCCAGCAGCCCTCGACTAGCGGGAGGGACCGGGGAGCTGTTTTTT | CASSPRLAGGTGELFF | - | TRBJ2-2 | TRBD2 | TRBV7-6 | 16
TGTGCCATCTCAAGGGGGGGGCTCGAGCAGTACTTC | CAISRGGLEQYF | - | TRBJ2-7 | - | TRBV10-3 | 12
TGTGCCAGCAGCTACAGGGGGCTGAGCACCGGGGAGCTGTTTTTT | CASSYRGLSTGELFF | - | TRBJ2-2 | TRBD1 | TRBV6-1 | 15
TGTGCCAGCAGCTCCGGGGACAGGGCAACTTTCTTT | CASSSGDRATFF | - | TRBJ1-1 | TRBD1 | TRBV7-9 | 12
TGTGCCAGCAGTGGGTCAGGACAGGGGGCGAGCTATGGCTACACCTTC | CASSGSGQGASYGYTF | - | TRBJ1-2 | TRBD1 | TRBV6-1 | 16
TGTGCCAGCAGCTTCGGGACAGGGAATGAAAAACTGTTTTTT | CASSFGTGNEKLFF | - | TRBJ1-4 | TRBD1 | TRBV5-4 | 14
TGTGCCAGTAGTATAGATCCAGGGATGAACACTGAAGCTTTCTTT | CASSIDPGMNTEAFF | - | TRBJ1-1 | - | TRBV19 | 15
TGTGCCAGCAGGGAGCGGGAGCGCGCCGAGCAGTACTTC | CASRERERAEQYF | - | TRBJ2-7 | TRBD2 | TRBV6-6 | 13
TGCGCCAGCAGCTTGGAGCTAGCGAGATACGAGCAGTACTTC | CASSLELARYEQYF | - | TRBJ2-7 | - | TRBV5-1 | 14
TGTGCCAGCAGTTGGGGGCCTGAAGCTTTCTTT | CASSWGPEAFF | few | TRBJ1-1 | - | TRBV6-5 | 11
TGTGCCAGCAGTGAAATCCCGGACAGGAGGGCTTTCTTT | CASSEIPDRRAFF | - | TRBJ1-1 | TRBD1 | TRBV6-1 | 13
TGTGCCAGCAGCCAACGTTCGGGACAGGGGTATGGCTACACCTTC | CASSQRSGQGYGYTF | - | TRBJ1-2 | TRBD1 | TRBV4-2 | 15
TGTGCCAGCACCGCGGGACTCCTGAACACTGAAGCTTTCTTT | CASTAGLLNTEAFF | - | TRBJ1-1 | - | TRBV4-2 | 14
TGTGCCAGTAGTAGAATGGAACTAGGTGAAAAACTGTTTTTT | CASSRMELGEKLFF | - | TRBJ1-4 | - | TRBV19 | 14
TGTGCCAGCGGAGCCAGGGGGGCCGGGTTTAGAGGAGAGACCCAGTACTTC | CASGARGAGFRGETQYF | - | TRBJ2-5 | - | TRBV11-2 | 17
TGTGCCAGCAGTCAATGGACGGGGGAAGAGACCCAGTACTTC | CASSQWTGEETQYF | - | TRBJ2-5 | - | TRBV27 | 14
TGTGCCAGCCAAAGGGGAGGGTCTGACAATGAAAAACTGTTTTTT | CASQRGGSDNEKLFF | - | TRBJ1-4 | - | TRBV19 | 15
TGTGCCAGCAGTGCCGCGGTAGCGGGAGGAACCGGGGAGCTGTTTTTT | CASSAAVAGGTGELFF | - | TRBJ2-2 | TRBD2 | TRBV28 | 16
TGTGCCCACGGGACAGGCCAGAACACTGAAGCTTTCTTT | CAHGTGQNTEAFF | - | TRBJ1-1 | TRBD1 | TRBV19 | 13
TGCAGCGTTGTCCAGGCTTCGAACACTGAAGCTTTCTTT | CSVVQASNTEAFF | - | TRBJ1-1 | - | TRBV29-1 | 13
TGTGCCAGCAGCTTGGCAGGCCAGGTTTTTGTGCAGTTCTTC | CASSLAGQVFVQFF | - | TRBJ2-1 | - | TRBV5-4 | 14
TGTGCCAGTAGCCACCCACAGGGATACACTGAAGCTTTCTTT | CASSHPQGYTEAFF | few | TRBJ1-1 | - | TRBV19 | 14
TGTGCCTGGACTCCCCCCCCCTCAGGGAGGGGATCACCCCTCCACTTT | CAWTPPPSGRGSPLHF | - | TRBJ1-6 | - | TRBV30 | 16
TGTGCCAGTAGTATAGGGAGATTCACTGAAGCTTTCTTT | CASSIGRFTEAFF | - | TRBJ1-1 | - | TRBV19 | 13
TGCGCCAGCGCAGTCTCCCGGGACAGGGTCTACGAGCAGTACTTC | CASAVSRDRVYEQYF | - | TRBJ2-7 | TRBD1 | TRBV5-1 | 15
TGTGCCAGCGGCGGCAGGGGGCAAGCAGATACGCAGTATTTT | CASGGRGQADTQYF | - | TRBJ2-3 | TRBD1 | TRBV6-1 | 14
TGTGCCATCAGTGATCCCCGCCGGTCTTCAACGAGGGGCACAGATACGCAGTATTTT | CAISDPRRSSTRGTDTQYF | - | TRBJ2-3 | - | TRBV10-3 | 19
TGTGCCAGCAGCCTACAGAATCAGCCCCAGCATTTT | CASSLQNQPQHF | - | TRBJ1-5 | - | TRBV6-1 | 12
TGCACCAGCAGCCAAGATCGGCCAGGGGGGACTCGAGGCCAGCCCCAGCATTTT | CTSSQDRPGGTRGQPQHF | - | TRBJ1-5 | - | TRBV1 | 18
TGTGCCAGCAGGGGAGGGAATCAGCCCCAGCATTTT | CASRGGNQPQHF | - | TRBJ1-5 | - | TRBV2 | 12
TGTGCCAGCAGCGTAGCGTTCACCGGGGAGCTGTTTTTT | CASSVAFTGELFF | - | TRBJ2-2 | - | TRBV9 | 13
TGTGCCAGCAGTGGGGACAGGGACCTATCGCCCCAGCATTTT | CASSGDRDLSPQHF | - | TRBJ1-5 | TRBD1 | TRBV6-1 | 14
TGTGCCAGCAGCATCGTGGACGGGACTAGCGTGTGCAGCACAGATACGCAGTATTTT | CASSIVDGTSVCSTDTQYF | - | TRBJ2-3 | - | TRBV21-1 | 19
TGTGCCAGTAGTATCCCTTCGGGGAAAGGGAATCAGCCCCAGCATTTT | CASSIPSGKGNQPQHF | - | TRBJ1-5 | - | TRBV19 | 16
TGTGCCAGCAGTTTGAATGGGGCTATGGACATTCTGCAGTACTTC | CASSLNGAMDILQYF | few | TRBJ2-7 | - | TRBV28 | 15
TGTGCCAGCAGCCCTCGGGGGGCAAAAACCTACGAGCAGTACTTC | CASSPRGAKTYEQYF | once | TRBJ2-7 | - | TRBV6-5 | 15
TGCGCCAGCAGCGACACGTTGAACACCGGGGAGCTGTTTTTT | CASSDTLNTGELFF | - | TRBJ2-2 | - | TRBV5-1 | 14
TGCGCCAGCAGCTCTCAGGGTAACCTCAACACCGGGGAGCTGTTTTTT | CASSSQGNLNTGELFF | - | TRBJ2-2 | - | TRBV5-1 | 16
TGTGCCAGCAGTTACGGGAGCTCTGGGGCCAACGTCCTGACTTTC | CASSYGSSGANVLTF | once | TRBJ2-6 | - | TRBV6-5 | 15
TGCGCCAGCAGCTTGGCATGGGGCACAACTGACGGGGAAGCTTTCTTT | CASSLAWGTTDGEAFF | once | TRBJ1-1 | - | TRBV5-1 | 16
TGTGCCAGCAGTTTTACGGGGTACACTGAAGCTTTCTTT | CASSFTGYTEAFF | - | TRBJ1-1 | - | TRBV28 | 13
TGTGCCAGCAGCACGGCCGAAGGGGACATTCAGTACTTC | CASSTAEGDIQYF | - | TRBJ2-4 | - | TRBV27 | 13